This entry lists 20 T cell receptor beta chains sequenced from one sample in a study of blood T cell repertoires in COVID-19. Profiled with immunoSEQ multiplex PCR; TCRdb holds only in-frame clones, not every one. Of 360,000 or so clones in the sample, around 90% were seen once. The sample comprised peripheral blood. Receptor source: a man aged 18-30 years with active or convalescent COVID-19.

This sequence joins TRBV7-9 and TRBJ2-1, with no clear D. In germline, CDR1 is SEHNR, CDR2 FQNEAQ (reference sequence). The ends were cut back, 5 bases at V and 9 bases at J, with 26 bases in the middle. CDR3 size: 17 residues. CDR3 in amino acids: CASSLTPIPSRSGEQFF. CDR3 DNA sequence: TGTGCCAGCAGCCTCACCCCCATACCAAGCCGGAGTGGTGAGCAGTTCTTC. The full variable domain, rest sourced from reference TRBV7-9 and TRBJ2-1, is DTGVSQNPRHKITKRGQNVTFRCDPISEHNRLYWYRQTLGQGPEFLTYFQNEAQLEKSRLLSDRFSAERPKGSFSTLEIQRTEQGDSAMYLCASSLTPIPSRSGEQFFGPGTRLTVL.

This chain connects TRBV27 to TRBJ2-4; tentatively, D is TRBD1 (5 bases). Trimming shortened V by 0 bases and J by 9 bases, and 12 bases separated the two germline ends. Per the germline V gene, CDR1 is MNHEY and CDR2 is SMNVEV (reference sequence). The CDR3 runs to 14 residues. Here the CDR3 reads CASSLSPRAGIQYF. Here the CDR3 DNA reads TGTGCCAGCAGTTTATCCCCCAGGGCCGGCATTCAGTACTTC.

The chain couples TRBV7-8 to TRBJ1-3; the match to TRBD1 covers 9 bases. The V gene end was trimmed by 5 bases and the J gene end by 3 bases; junction bases not matched to a gene: 5. CDR1 and CDR2 from the germline V gene are SGHVS and FQNEAQ. The CDR3 loop spans 15 amino acids. CDR3 coding DNA: TGTGCCAGCAGCGGTACAGGGGGCATTGGAAACACCATATATTTT. Amino acid sequence: CASSGTGGIGNTIYF.

This clone was observed once. The chain couples TRBV14 to TRBJ2-1; possible D gene TRBD2, 6 bases. CDR3 size: 12 residues. The germline gives CDR1 SGHDN, CDR2 FVKESK. V lost 2 bases to trimming and J lost 13 bases, with 12 bases between them. CDR3 in amino acids: CASSQLAIRQFF. The CDR3 DNA reads as TGTGCCAGCAGCCAACTAGCGATAAGACAGTTCTTC.

V and J are TRBV7-9 and TRBJ1-5; 9 nucleotides agree with TRBD1. Unmatched junction bases numbered 10, after V lost 1 base and J lost 3 bases. Germline-derived CDR1 and CDR2 are SEHNR and FQNEAQ (reference sequence). CDR3 length: 18 residues. In DNA form, the CDR3 reads TGTGCCAGCAGCTTAGTGTTTTCGACAGGGGGAGACAATCAGCCCCAGCATTTT. The encoded protein is CASSLVFSTGGDNQPQHF. The full variable domain, in which reference TRBV7-9 and TRBJ1-5 provide the parts outside the CDR3, is DTGVSQNPRHKITKRGQNVTFRCDPISEHNRLYWYRQTLGQGPEFLTYFQNEAQLEKSRLLSDRFSAERPKGSFSTLEIQRTEQGDSAMYLCASSLVFSTGGDNQPQHFGDGTRLSIL.

Remarks on this clone: A junction boundary mismatches the germline segment, possibly from a read error. This chain links TRBV5-1 with TRBJ2-5, with D tentatively TRBD1 (5 bases). This CDR3 has 14 residues. CDR1 SGHRS and CDR2 YFSETQ come from the germline V gene. The CDR3 loop reads CASSLGQGQGTQYF. The CDR3 region has the DNA TGCGCCAGCAGCTTGGGGCAGGGTCAAGGGACCCAGTACTTC.

The chain is built from TRBV4-3 and TRBJ2-1, with TRBD1 matching over 9 bases. Trimming removed 0 bases from V and 3 bases from J; junction bases left unmatched: 3. The germline CDR1 and CDR2 sequences are LGHNA and YSLEER. This CDR3 has 16 residues. Here the CDR3 DNA reads TGCGCCAGCAGCCAAGACCGGGACAGGGTCTACAATGAGCAGTTCTTC. Its translation is CASSQDRDRVYNEQFF.

J is TRBJ2-4 and V is TRBV27; 7 nucleotides align to TRBD1. V gave up 5 bases and J gave up 0 bases; unmatched junction bases: 16. The germline CDR1 and CDR2 sequences are MNHEY and SMNVEV (reference sequence). There are 19 residues in the CDR3. The CDR3 DNA sequence: TGTGCCAGCAGTCTCACCCCTGGTGGGGGACAGAAAGCCAAAAACATTCAGTACTTC. Protein sequence: CASSLTPGGGQKAKNIQYF.

In this sample, this clone turned up once. Additional DNA sequences in this sample encode the identical CDR3. This chain uses TRBV3-1 (or the pseudogene TRBV3-2) with TRBJ1-2; 8 positions match TRBD1. The CDR3 length is 13 residues. V shed 1 base, J shed 5 bases, and the junction held 0 bases outside the gene matches. Germline CDR1 LGHDT, CDR2 YNNKEL (reference sequence). The CDR3 region is CASSQGTGYGYTF. CDR3 in DNA: TGTGCCAGCAGCCAAGGGACAGGGTATGGCTACACCTTC.

This chain joins TRBV9 and TRBJ2-5; TRBD1 might be the D (5 bases). The V end was cut by 0 bases, the J end by 1 base, with 10 bases between. The CDR3 is 15 residues long. CDR1 is SGDLS, CDR2 YYNGEE, per germline. The CDR3 region is CASSVEGPPQETQYF. For the CDR3, the DNA is TGTGCCAGCAGCGTAGAGGGGCCACCCCAAGAGACCCAGTACTTC.

This clone came up a few times. The rearrangement joins TRBV14 to TRBJ1-1, with a weak D call TRBD1 (5 bases). V lost 0 bases, J lost 3 bases, and 14 bases lay in between. The CDR3 is made up of 16 amino acids. Looked up from germline, CDR1 is SGHDN and CDR2 is FVKESK. CDR3 region: CASSQDEQDMDTEAFF. DNA of the CDR3: TGTGCCAGCAGCCAAGATGAACAGGACATGGACACTGAAGCTTTCTTT.

The chain links TRBV9 to TRBJ2-1, with TRBD1 matching over 7 bases. CDR1 is SGDLS and CDR2 is YYNGEE in the germline V gene. V was pared by 2 bases and J by 6 bases, with 5 bases of the junction left unmatched. The CDR3 runs 14 residues. CDR3 bases: TGTGCCAGCAGCGTTACCCCAGGGGGCAATGAGCAGTTCTTC. Its protein is CASSVTPGGNEQFF.

The genes are TRBV6-5 and TRBJ2-1; tentative D call: TRBD2 (6 bases). From germline, CDR1 is MNHEY and CDR2 SVGAGI. Trimming removed 6 bases from V and 5 bases from J, with 17 bases in between. The CDR3 has 15 amino acids. This CDR3 is CASRPSGWIDNEQFF. In nucleotides, the CDR3 is TGTGCCAGCAGACCCAGCGGGTGGATAGACAATGAGCAGTTCTTC.

The gene calls are TRBV19 and TRBJ2-7; TRBD1 agrees at 9 bases. The germline V gene has CDR1 LNHDA and CDR2 SQIVND (reference sequence). V shed 4 bases, J shed 4 bases, and the junction held 5 bases outside the gene matches. The CDR3 totals 14 residues. CDR3 amino acids: CASSKDRGLYEQYF. CDR3 nucleotides: TGTGCCAGTAGTAAGGACAGGGGCCTGTACGAGCAGTACTTC.

The CDR3: CATSATGVKGNIQYF. CDR3 bases: TGTGCCACCAGTGCCACCGGGGTTAAGGGAAACATTCAGTACTTC. This sequence joins TRBV24-1 and TRBJ2-4; D perhaps matches TRBD2 (5 bases). Germline-derived CDR1 and CDR2 are KGHDR and SFDVKD. The CDR3 covers 15 residues. Trimming cost V 5 bases and J 6 bases, with 16 bases left between them.

With regard to this clone: At one boundary the junction diverges from the germline segment, which might be a read error. The CDR3 sequence: CASSPTSGSYEQYF. The CDR3 DNA follows: TGTGCTAGCAGCCCGACTAGCGGCTCCTACGAGCAGTACTTC. The chain has TRBV7-7 and TRBJ2-7; 9 positions match TRBD2. Germline V CDR1 and CDR2: SSHAT, FNYEAQ (reference sequence). The CDR3 length is 14 residues.

The chain couples TRBV30 to TRBJ1-4; 9 bases line up with TRBD1. Germline V gene lookup returns CDR1 GTSNPN and CDR2 SVGIG (reference sequence). V was pared by 3 bases and J by 5 bases, with 1 base of the junction left unmatched. The CDR3 has 13 amino acids. As DNA, the CDR3 is TGTGCCTGGAGGACAGGGGGAAATGAAAAACTGTTTTTT. It specifies CAWRTGGNEKLFF.

This chain uses TRBV4-3 with TRBJ1-1; 7 nucleotides line up with TRBD1. The V and J ends lost 3 bases and 1 base, in that order; junction bases with no gene match: 8. This CDR3 has 16 residues. Per germline, CDR1 LGHNA and CDR2 YSLEER. DNA for the CDR3: TGCGCCAGCAGCCAGATACACAGGGGCCCGAACACTGAAGCTTTCTTT. Amino acids: CASSQIHRGPNTEAFF.

About this clone itself: The germline gene is not matched at one end of the junction; a read error may be the cause. J is TRBJ2-6 and V is TRBV15; 9 positions match TRBD1. Germline values: CDR1 LNHNV, CDR2 YYDKDF (reference sequence). The CDR3 is 19 residues long. CDR3 loop: CATSRAEGQGINGANVLTF. The CDR3 DNA reads as TGTGCCACCAGCAGGGCTGAGGGACAGGGAATTAATGGGGCCAACGTGCTGACTTTC.

This sequence joins TRBV7-2 and TRBJ1-2; 7 bases fit TRBD1. From germline, CDR1 is SGHTA and CDR2 FQGNSA. V was pared by 4 bases and J by 5 bases, with 13 bases of the junction left unmatched. The CDR3 has 16 residues. The CDR3 loop is CASSSKRTGTAYGYTF. CDR3 in DNA: TGTGCCAGCAGCTCCAAAAGAACAGGGACAGCTTATGGCTACACCTTC.